Below, 15 T cell receptor beta chains from the same sample are listed, as sequenced in a study of CD8 T cells in Susac syndrome. Reverse transcription used roughly 0.5 to 1 ug RNA and random hexamers. TCRdb called the immunoSEQ multiplex PCR reads again in MiXCR, with one record for every CDR3 protein. Among tens of thousands of distinct CDR3 sequences, 94% were seen once, and the ten largest hold 0.52%. Input material: CD8+ T cells from PBMCs. The origin of the receptors is a human donor with Susac syndrome.

This chain connects TRBV6-5 to TRBJ2-7; D is unclear. The germline V and J ends were trimmed by 4 bases and 3 bases, with 16 bases remaining between them. CDR1 MNHEY and CDR2 SVGAGI come from the germline V gene. The CDR3 covers 15 residues. CDR3: CASSSTRNPIYEQYF. CDR3 in DNA: TGTGCCAGCAGTTCCACACGAAATCCGATCTACGAGCAGTACTTC.

The chain joins TRBV9 to TRBJ1-1; TRBD1 matches 9 bases. CDR3 size: 11 residues. The trim removed 5 bases at V and 10 bases at J, leaving 3 bases unmatched. The germline gives CDR1 SGDLS, CDR2 YYNGEE. The CDR3 DNA follows: TGTGCCAGCAGACGACAGGGGGGAGCTTTCTTT. Its translation is CASRRQGGAFF. Variable domain in full (rest from reference TRBV9 and TRBJ1-1): DSGVTQTPKHLITATGQRVTLRCSPRSGDLSVYWYQQSLDQGLQFLIQYYNGEERAKGNILERFSAQQFPDLHSELNLSSLELGDSALYFCASRRQGGAFFGQGTRLTVV.

The chain links TRBV7-9 to TRBJ2-4, with D maybe TRBD1 (6 bases). Germline CDR1 and CDR2: SEHNR and FQNEAQ (reference sequence). The CDR3 totals 13 residues. Trimming took 5 bases from V and 9 from J, leaving 14 bases between them. CDR3: CASSPAPQGIQYF. CDR3 coding DNA: TGTGCCAGCAGCCCAGCCCCACAGGGCATTCAGTACTTC. The whole variable domain, filled in from reference TRBV7-9 and TRBJ2-4, reads DTGVSQNPRHKITKRGQNVTFRCDPISEHNRLYWYRQTLGQGPEFLTYFQNEAQLEKSRLLSDRFSAERPKGSFSTLEIQRTEQGDSAMYLCASSPAPQGIQYFGAGTRLSVL.

Written as DNA, the CDR3 is TGTGCTAGTGGTCCGCGACAGGGGAGCTTTGAGACCCAGTACTTC. Its protein is CASGPRQGSFETQYF. This chain uses TRBV12-5 with TRBJ2-5, with 8 nucleotides matching TRBD1. V lost 5 bases, J lost 5 bases, and 10 bases stayed unmatched. Germline loops: CDR1 LGHNT, CDR2 FRNRAP. The CDR3 consists of 15 residues.

This sequence joins TRBV5-4 and TRBJ2-7; no clear D. Trimming pared 7 bases from V and 3 bases from J, leaving 8 bases between. CDR1 is SGHNT, CDR2 YYREEE, per germline (reference sequence). The CDR3 spans 11 residues. The CDR3 coding sequence is TGTGCCAGCTCCGACGGCTACGAGCAGTACTTC. Translating it yields CASSDGYEQYF.

The chain links TRBV7-6 to TRBJ2-4; the D is unclear. Germline V gives CDR1 SGHVS, CDR2 FNYEAQ. V dropped 1 base and J dropped 4 bases, with 8 bases sitting between them. The CDR3 runs to 14 residues. The CDR3 loop reads CASSLEGLKNIQYF. CDR3 DNA sequence: TGTGCCAGCAGCTTAGAAGGGCTTAAAAACATTCAGTACTTC.

This rearrangement joins TRBV7-9 to TRBJ1-6; D ambiguous. V dropped 5 bases and J dropped 5 bases, with 16 bases sitting between them. The CDR3 runs to 16 residues. CDR1 SEHNR and CDR2 FQNEAQ come from the germline V gene (reference sequence). CDR3 residues: CASSKDVLRDNSPLHF. The CDR3 DNA is TGTGCCAGCAGCAAGGACGTTTTGAGAGATAATTCACCCCTCCACTTT.

This chain joins TRBV19 and TRBJ1-5; D not resolved. The CDR3 sequence is 14 residues long. Per germline, CDR1 LNHDA and CDR2 SQIVND (reference sequence). V lost 7 bases and J lost 0, with 10 bases in between. The CDR3 DNA is TGTGCCAGTAAGAACGGATATAGCAATCAGCCCCAGCATTTT. Translated: CASKNGYSNQPQHF.

For the CDR3, the DNA is TGTGCCAGCAGTCCCCTCTCGGTGCGTGAAAAACTGTTTTTT. Translation gives CASSPLSVREKLFF. J is TRBJ1-4 and V is TRBV6-5; the D is unclear. Trimming removed 5 bases at V and 7 bases at J, with 14 bases between. From germline, CDR1 is MNHEY and CDR2 SVGAGI. CDR3 size: 14 residues.

The chain links TRBV29-1 to TRBJ1-2; 7 nucleotides line up with TRBD1. This CDR3 comprises 14 residues. The V and J ends lost 1 base and 8 bases, in that order; junction bases with no gene match: 10. Looked up from germline, CDR1 is SQVTM and CDR2 is ANQGSEA. CDR3 DNA: TGCAGCGTTGAAGCCGGACAGGTCTCGGGAGGCTACACCTTC. Its translation: CSVEAGQVSGGYTF.

V usage is TRBV12-3 or TRBV12-4 and J usage is TRBJ2-7; 16 bases fit TRBD2. CDR3 length: 17 amino acids. The ends lost 7 bases at V and 6 bases at J; junction bases unmatched: 12. CDR3 protein: CASTLGTSGGADFEQYF. The DNA for the CDR3 is TGTGCCAGCACCCTCGGGACTAGCGGGGGGGCGGACTTCGAGCAGTACTTC.

This clonotype showed up just a few times. The rearrangement uses TRBV7-9 and TRBJ1-1, with D possibly TRBD1 on 5 matching bases. Deletions cut 2 bases from V and 8 bases from J, with 15 bases between. Germline assignment: CDR1 SEHNR and CDR2 FQNEAQ (reference sequence). The CDR3 runs to 14 residues. The CDR3 bases are TGTGCCAGCAGCTTATCCGTGGGGCGGGGAGAAGCTTTCTTT. Its protein product is CASSLSVGRGEAFF.

The chain combines TRBV9 with TRBJ1-1; D unclear. The CDR3 totals 15 residues. Germline lookup yields CDR1 SGDLS and CDR2 YYNGEE. V was pared by 0 bases and J by 1 base, with 10 bases between. CDR3 region: CASSVEGRRNTEAFF. The CDR3 DNA is TGTGCCAGCAGCGTAGAAGGACGGCGGAACACTGAAGCTTTCTTT.

V usage is TRBV30 and J usage is TRBJ2-1; D assignment may be TRBD1 or TRBD2 (5 bases each). CDR3 length equals 14 residues. Germline V lookup: CDR1 GTSNPN, CDR2 SVGIG (reference sequence). Deletions cut 3 bases from V and 4 bases from J, with 13 bases between. CDR3 in amino acids: CAWRERDRYNEQFF. CDR3 nucleotides: TGTGCCTGGAGAGAACGGGACCGGTACAATGAGCAGTTCTTC.

The chain joins TRBV30 to TRBJ1-2; perhaps TRBD1 as D (5 bases). The CDR3 has 11 residues. Trimming shortened V by 8 bases and J by 8 bases, and 15 bases separated the two germline ends. Looked up from germline, CDR1 is GTSNPN and CDR2 is SVGIG (reference sequence). CDR3 amino acids: CARRLGVGYTF. CDR3 nucleotide sequence: TGTGCCCGAAGGTTAGGGGTGGGCTACACCTTC.